This T cell receptor beta chain was found in a study of blood T cell repertoires in COVID-19. Repertoires were generated with immunoSEQ multiplex PCR, while TCRdb's copy carries only in-frame clones and drops some. The data hold around 82,000 clones, with approximately 85% observed a single time. Sequenced material: peripheral blood. This receptor was obtained from a man aged 50 to 60 with COVID-19, enrolled during active disease.

The CDR3 here is CASSYIGQGNSPLHF. The CDR3 region has the DNA TGTGCCAGCAGTTACATCGGGCAGGGAAATTCACCCCTCCACTTT. The chain carries TRBV6-5 and TRBJ1-6, with D possibly matching TRBD1 (5 bases). The V gene's germline CDR1 is MNHEY and CDR2 SVGAGI. CDR3 length: 15 residues. Trimming took off 2 bases at V and 7 bases at J, with 12 bases between the two ends.